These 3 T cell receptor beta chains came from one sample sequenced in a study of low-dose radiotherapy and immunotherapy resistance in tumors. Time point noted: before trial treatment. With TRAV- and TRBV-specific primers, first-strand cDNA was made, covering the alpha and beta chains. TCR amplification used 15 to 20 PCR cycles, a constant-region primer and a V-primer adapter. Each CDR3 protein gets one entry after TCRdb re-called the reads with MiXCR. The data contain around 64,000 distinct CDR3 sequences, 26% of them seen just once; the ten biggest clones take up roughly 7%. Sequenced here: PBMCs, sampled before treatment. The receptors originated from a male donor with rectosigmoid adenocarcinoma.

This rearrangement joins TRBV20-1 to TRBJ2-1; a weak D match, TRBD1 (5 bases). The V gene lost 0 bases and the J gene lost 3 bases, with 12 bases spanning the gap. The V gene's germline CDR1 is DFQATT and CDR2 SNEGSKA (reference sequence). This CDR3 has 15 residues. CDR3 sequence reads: CSARDNRIGYNEQFF. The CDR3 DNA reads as TGCAGTGCTAGAGATAACAGGATCGGCTACAATGAGCAGTTCTTC.

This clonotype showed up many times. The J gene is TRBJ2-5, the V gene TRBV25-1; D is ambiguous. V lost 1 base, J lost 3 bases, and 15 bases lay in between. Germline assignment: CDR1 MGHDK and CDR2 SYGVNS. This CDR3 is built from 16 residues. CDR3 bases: TGTGCCAGCAGTGAATTAACCACAGCCCTCGAAGAGACCCAGTACTTC. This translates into CASSELTTALEETQYF. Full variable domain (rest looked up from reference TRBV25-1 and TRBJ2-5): EADIYQTPRYLVIGTGKKITLECSQTMGHDKMYWYQQDPGMELHLIHYSYGVNSTEKGDLSSESTVSRIRTEHFPLTLESARPSHTSQYLCASSELTTALEETQYFGPGTRLLVL.

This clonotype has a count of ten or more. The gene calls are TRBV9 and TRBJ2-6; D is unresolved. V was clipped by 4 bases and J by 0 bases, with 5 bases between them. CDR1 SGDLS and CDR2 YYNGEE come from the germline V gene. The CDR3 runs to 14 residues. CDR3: CASSLSSGANVLTF. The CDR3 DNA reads TGTGCCAGCAGCTTAAGCTCTGGGGCCAACGTCCTGACTTTC.